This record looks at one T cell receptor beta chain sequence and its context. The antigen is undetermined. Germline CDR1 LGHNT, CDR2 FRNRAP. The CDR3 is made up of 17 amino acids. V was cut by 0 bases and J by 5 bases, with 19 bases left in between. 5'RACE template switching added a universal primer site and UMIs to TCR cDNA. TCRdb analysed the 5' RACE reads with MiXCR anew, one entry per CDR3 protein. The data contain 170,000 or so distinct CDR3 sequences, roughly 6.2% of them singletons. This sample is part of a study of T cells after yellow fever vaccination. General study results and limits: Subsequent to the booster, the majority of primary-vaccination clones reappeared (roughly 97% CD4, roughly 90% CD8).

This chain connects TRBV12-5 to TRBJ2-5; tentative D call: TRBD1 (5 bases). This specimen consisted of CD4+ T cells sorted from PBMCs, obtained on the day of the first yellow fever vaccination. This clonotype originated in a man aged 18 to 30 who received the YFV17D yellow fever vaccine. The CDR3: CASGLVLRAGMGETQYF. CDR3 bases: TGTGCTAGTGGTTTGGTACTTCGGGCAGGGATGGGTGAGACCCAGTACTTC. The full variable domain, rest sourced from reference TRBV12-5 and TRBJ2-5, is DARVTQTPRHKVTEMGQEVTMRCQPILGHNTVFWYRQTMMQGLELLAYFRNRAPLDDSGMPKDRFSAEMPDATLATLKIQPSEPRDSAVYFCASGLVLRAGMGETQYFGPGTRLLVL.